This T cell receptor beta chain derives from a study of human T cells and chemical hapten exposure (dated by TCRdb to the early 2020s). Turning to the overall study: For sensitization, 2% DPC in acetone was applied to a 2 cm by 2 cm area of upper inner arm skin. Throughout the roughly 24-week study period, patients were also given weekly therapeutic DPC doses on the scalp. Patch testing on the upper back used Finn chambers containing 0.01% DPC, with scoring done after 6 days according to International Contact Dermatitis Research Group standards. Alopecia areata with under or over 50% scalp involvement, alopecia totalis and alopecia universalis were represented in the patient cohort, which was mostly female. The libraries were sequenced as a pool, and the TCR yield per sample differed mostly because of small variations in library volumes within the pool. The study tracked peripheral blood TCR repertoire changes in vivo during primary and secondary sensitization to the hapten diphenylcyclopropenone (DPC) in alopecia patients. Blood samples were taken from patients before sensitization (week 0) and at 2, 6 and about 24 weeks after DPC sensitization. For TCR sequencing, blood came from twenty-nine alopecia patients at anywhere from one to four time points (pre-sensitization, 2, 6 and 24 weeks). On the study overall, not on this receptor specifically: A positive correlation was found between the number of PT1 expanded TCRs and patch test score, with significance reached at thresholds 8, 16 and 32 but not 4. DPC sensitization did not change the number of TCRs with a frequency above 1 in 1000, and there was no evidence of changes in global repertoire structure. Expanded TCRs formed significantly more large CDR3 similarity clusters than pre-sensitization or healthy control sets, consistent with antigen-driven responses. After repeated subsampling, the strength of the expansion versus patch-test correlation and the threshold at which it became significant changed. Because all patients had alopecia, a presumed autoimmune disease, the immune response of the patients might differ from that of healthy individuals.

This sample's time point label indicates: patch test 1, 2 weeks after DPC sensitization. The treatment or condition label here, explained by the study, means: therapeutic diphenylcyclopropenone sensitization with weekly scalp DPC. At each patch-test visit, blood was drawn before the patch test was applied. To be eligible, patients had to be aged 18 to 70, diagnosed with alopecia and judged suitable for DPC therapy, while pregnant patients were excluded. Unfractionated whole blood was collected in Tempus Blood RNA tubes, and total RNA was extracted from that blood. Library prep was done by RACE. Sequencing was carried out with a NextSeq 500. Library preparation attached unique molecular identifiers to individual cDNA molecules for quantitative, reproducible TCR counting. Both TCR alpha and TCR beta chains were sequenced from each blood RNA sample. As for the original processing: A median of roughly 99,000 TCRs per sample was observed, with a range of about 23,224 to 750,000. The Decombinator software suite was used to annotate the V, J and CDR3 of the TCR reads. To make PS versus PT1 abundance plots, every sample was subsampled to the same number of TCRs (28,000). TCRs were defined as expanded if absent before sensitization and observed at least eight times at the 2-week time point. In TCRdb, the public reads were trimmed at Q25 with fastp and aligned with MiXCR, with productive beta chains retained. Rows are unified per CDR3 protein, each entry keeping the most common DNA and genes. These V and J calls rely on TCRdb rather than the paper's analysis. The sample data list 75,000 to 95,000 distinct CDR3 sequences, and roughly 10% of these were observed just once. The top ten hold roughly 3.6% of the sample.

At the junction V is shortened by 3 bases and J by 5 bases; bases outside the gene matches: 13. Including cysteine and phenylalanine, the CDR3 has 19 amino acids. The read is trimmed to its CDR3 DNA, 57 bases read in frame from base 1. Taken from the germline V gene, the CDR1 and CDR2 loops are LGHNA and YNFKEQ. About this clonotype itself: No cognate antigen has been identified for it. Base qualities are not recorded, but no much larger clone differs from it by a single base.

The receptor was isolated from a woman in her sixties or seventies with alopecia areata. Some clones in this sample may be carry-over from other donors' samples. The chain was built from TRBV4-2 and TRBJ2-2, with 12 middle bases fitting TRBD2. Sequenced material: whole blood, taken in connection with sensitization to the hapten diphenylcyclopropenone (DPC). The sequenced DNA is TGTGCCAGCAGCCACCCGGGACTAGCGGGCCTAGGCACGACCGGGGAGCTGTTTTTT. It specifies CASSHPGLAGLGTTGELFF.